The next 8 T cell receptor beta chains were all read from a single sample in a study of kidney transplant recipient with SARS-CoV-2 infection. TCRdb fed the reads into MiXCR, producing one record per CDR3 protein. The sample holds 200,000 to 300,000 distinct CDR3 sequences, under 30% seen once. The specimen comprised a blood sample, sampled at baseline and on day 111 from a kidney transplant recipient. The receptors originated from a male patient aged 25-45 years who had COVID-19 and was a kidney transplant recipient. Some of the T cells might come from the graft donor.

In this sample, this clonotype turned up many times. Sequence at one end of the junction differs from germline and may be a read error. This chain uses TRBV28 with TRBJ1-2; 7 bases are a match to TRBD1. CDR3 length: 13 residues. Germline V gives CDR1 MDHEN, CDR2 SYDVKM. Here the CDR3 DNA reads TGTGCCAGCAGTCCGGGTGCTACAGGGGCCGCCGACTTC. Residues: CASSPGATGAADF.

This clonotype came up many times. The genes are TRBV7-2 and TRBJ2-1, with 8 bases identical to TRBD2. The trim removed 0 bases at V and 10 bases at J, leaving 8 bases unmatched. This CDR3 is 15 amino acids long. CDR1 is SGHTA and CDR2 is FQGNSA in the germline V gene. The DNA of the CDR3 is TGTGCCAGCAGCTTAGCGATGACTAGCGTCTTCGAGCAGTTCTTC. Translating gives CASSLAMTSVFEQFF.

V and J are TRBV20-1 and TRBJ2-3; TRBD2 matches at 10 bases. CDR3 size: 14 residues. Trimming took 8 bases from V and 4 from J; bases not matched to a gene: 9. Per the germline V gene, CDR1 is DFQATT and CDR2 is SNEGSKA (reference sequence). CDR3 in amino acids: CSPQLAGEADTQYF. For the CDR3, the DNA is TGCAGTCCCCAGCTAGCGGGAGAGGCAGATACGCAGTATTTT.

CDR3 nucleotide sequence: TGCAGTGCTACTATAGGGGGCGGTTACGAGCAGTACTTC. This gives the protein CSATIGGGYEQYF. The V and J genes are TRBV20-1 and TRBJ2-7; 7 nucleotides match TRBD1. The CDR3 runs 13 residues. Germline assignment: CDR1 DFQATT and CDR2 SNEGSKA (reference sequence). V was pared by 4 bases and J by 4 bases, with 7 bases of the junction left unmatched.

In regard to this clonotype: Given a much more abundant clone one base away, this may be a read error. The rearrangement joins TRBV2 to TRBJ2-1, with 13 bases fitting TRBD2. The CDR3 totals 15 residues. Germline V gene sequence: CDR1 SNHLY, CDR2 FYNNEI. The J segment lost 6 bases and the V segment lost 4 bases, leaving 3 bases of the junction unmatched. The CDR3 reads CASSGWTSGSNEQFF. The CDR3 region has the DNA TGTGCCAGCAGTGGATGGACTAGCGGGAGCAATGAGCAGTTCTTC. Variable domain in full (rest from reference TRBV2 and TRBJ2-1): EPEVTQTPSHQVTQMGQEVILRCVPISNHLYFYWYRQILGQKVEFLVSFYNNEISEKSEIFDDQFSVERPDGSNFTLKIRSTKLEDSAMYFCASSGWTSGSNEQFFGPGTRLTVL.

In its sample, this clonotype was seen many times. The V and J genes are TRBV5-8 and TRBJ1-4; perhaps TRBD1 as D (5 bases). Germline CDR1 and CDR2: SGHTS and YDEGEE. The CDR3 length is 15 residues. The V end was cut by 1 base, the J end by 5 bases, with 12 bases between. DNA for the CDR3: TGTGCCAGCAGCTTGTCGACGTGGGGGAATGAAAAACTGTTTTTT. It codes for CASSLSTWGNEKLFF. The full variable domain, completed using reference TRBV5-8 and TRBJ1-4, is EAGVTQSPTHLIKTRGQQATLRCSPISGHTSVYWYQQALGLGLQFLLWYDEGEERNRGNFPPRFSGRQFPNYSSELNVNALELEDSALYLCASSLSTWGNEKLFFGSGTQLSVL.

This clonotype showed up many times. This chain uses TRBV11-1 with TRBJ2-1; D remains unclear. There are 13 residues in the CDR3. V lost 5 bases to trimming and J lost 7 bases, with 12 bases between them. In germline, CDR1 is SGHAT, CDR2 FQDESV (reference sequence). The CDR3 bases are TGTGCCAGCAGCCCCCGCCTGTCAAATGAGCAGTTCTTC. Its protein is CASSPRLSNEQFF.

Ten or more counts support this clonotype. This chain uses TRBV3-1 with TRBJ2-7; D remains ambiguous. The V end lost 4 bases, the J end lost 6 bases, and 19 bases lay between the germline ends. Germline CDR1 reads LGHDT; CDR2 reads YNNKEL (reference sequence). The CDR3 covers 15 residues. The CDR3 reads CASSRLGGYSPEQYF. CDR3 sequence (DNA): TGTGCCAGCAGCCGTCTAGGCGGATACTCTCCCGAGCAGTACTTC.